What follows describes a single T cell receptor beta chain. These data originate in a study of blood T cell repertoires in COVID-19. Study details: Donors in the United States, Italy and Spain gave samples during acute or convalescent COVID-19. The analysed material was cDNA or gDNA that came from T cells, B-cell-depleted T cells, or PBMCs.

The CDR3 consists of 12 residues. With 4 bases removed from V and 4 bases from J, the gap between germline ends came to 7 bases. CDR1 is MNHEY, CDR2 SMNVEV, per germline (reference sequence). Those who participated ranged in age from roughly 18 to 89 years and resided in about two dozen US areas. The study assigned cohorts using participant-reported clinical history. Sequencing used immunoSEQ multiplex PCR; TCRdb keeps in-frame clones, though not all of them. The sample includes a few hundred thousand clones, 80% to 90% seen only once; the top ten take less than 5%. The sample consisted of PBMCs or T cells enriched from blood (not recorded which). The clonotype comes from a woman aged 35 to 49 with acute COVID-19. The V and J genes are TRBV27 and TRBJ1-2; no clear D. The CDR3 loop reads CASSSGLYGYTF. CDR3 in DNA: TGTGCCAGCAGTTCGGGTCTCTATGGCTACACCTTC.